Presented here are 9 T cell receptor beta chains from one specimen sequenced in a study of blood T cells in healthy people across ages. Through a sample-barcoded 5' primer and a J-beta primer mix, a second PCR was run for roughly 6 to 11 cycles. TCRdb itself ran the 5' RACE reads through MiXCR, one entry per CDR3 protein. In the table there are some 800,000 distinct CDR3 sequences, 40% to 50% of which are singletons. Specimen: blood. These receptors all stem from a man in his sixties in good health.

To note about this clonotype: Possible read error: a much larger clone is one base away. V usage is TRBV6-5 and J usage is TRBJ2-7; D might be TRBD2 (6 bases). The CDR3 covers 16 residues. CDR1 is MNHEY, CDR2 SVGAGI, per germline. V lost 4 bases to trimming and J lost 1 base, with 17 bases between them. CDR3 protein: CASSSRPGESSYEQYF. DNA for the CDR3: TGTGCCAGCAGTTCCCGACCGGGGGAGTCGTCCTACGAGCAGTACTTC.

The chain couples TRBV7-2 to TRBJ1-5; D ambiguous. In germline, CDR1 is SGHTA, CDR2 FQGNSA. Trimming removed 0 bases from V and 0 bases from J, with 6 bases in between. This CDR3 region has 15 residues. The CDR3 reads CASSLAFHSNQPQHF. Here the CDR3 DNA reads TGTGCCAGCAGCTTAGCTTTCCATAGCAATCAGCCCCAGCATTTT.

The chain is built from TRBV7-9 and TRBJ2-7, with D perhaps TRBD2 (5 bases). Germline-derived CDR1 and CDR2 are SEHNR and FQNEAQ (reference sequence). The CDR3 contains 14 residues. Trimming removed 0 bases at V and 6 bases at J, with 12 bases between. For the CDR3, the DNA is TGTGCCAGCAGCTTAGCATCCAGAGGGCGCGAGCAGTACTTC. Translating it yields CASSLASRGREQYF.

About this clonotype itself: The germline gene is not matched at one end of the junction; a read error may be the cause. The rearrangement joins TRBV5-1 to TRBJ2-3; D is unresolved. Germline V gene data show CDR1 as SGHRS and CDR2 as YFSETQ. The CDR3 is 14 amino acids. Here the CDR3 DNA reads TGCGCCAGCAGCTTTCCCGCCTTAAGAGATTCGCAGTATTTT. Amino acid sequence: CASSFPALRDSQYF.

There are a few counts of this clonotype. This chain joins TRBV25-1 and TRBJ1-4; 7 positions agree with TRBD1. CDR3 length equals 16 residues. J was trimmed by 2 bases and V by 9 bases; bases with no gene match: 12. The V gene's germline CDR1 is MGHDK and CDR2 SYGVNS. In nucleotides, the CDR3 is TGTGCCAGTGGTTACCGGGACAGCTGGACTAATGAAAAACTGTTTTTT. It encodes CASGYRDSWTNEKLFF. Full variable domain (missing parts from reference TRBV25-1 and TRBJ1-4): EADIYQTPRYLVIGTGKKITLECSQTMGHDKMYWYQQDPGMELHLIHYSYGVNSTEKGDLSSESTVSRIRTEHFPLTLESARPSHTSQYLCASGYRDSWTNEKLFFGSGTQLSVL.

The sample holds a few counts of this clonotype. J is TRBJ1-6 and V is TRBV28, with D tentatively TRBD1 (5 bases). Germline-derived CDR1 and CDR2 are MDHEN and SYDVKM. Trimming stripped 6 bases from V and 5 bases from J, with 11 bases between. This CDR3 region has 14 residues. The CDR3 nucleotides are TGTGCCAGCAGACCGGGACGGAATAATTCACCCCTCCACTTT. It yields the protein CASRPGRNNSPLHF.

This clonotype turned up a few times. The chain links TRBV29-1 to TRBJ2-1; 11 bases are a match to TRBD1. CDR3 size: 16 residues. Germline V lookup: CDR1 SQVTM, CDR2 ANQGSEA. With 5 bases clipped from V and 10 bases from J, the junction kept 16 bases outside the gene matches. The CDR3 loop is CSVSTDRGRLGREQFF. DNA for the CDR3: TGCAGCGTTTCCACGGACAGGGGGCGCCTAGGTCGGGAGCAGTTCTTC.

In its sample, this clonotype was seen a few times. An end of the junction differs from the germline gene, which may be a read error. This chain uses TRBV6-6 with TRBJ1-4, with D perhaps TRBD1 (5 bases). CDR1 and CDR2 from the germline V gene are MNHNY and SVGAGI (reference sequence). This CDR3 is 17 amino acids long. In nucleotides, the CDR3 is TGTGCTAGCAGTTACTCGAAACGGGGCGCCGATAATGAAAAACTGTTTTTT. Its translation is CASSYSKRGADNEKLFF.

The gene calls are TRBV29-1 and TRBJ2-5; D remains unclear. The CDR3 runs 18 residues. The germline V gene has CDR1 SQVTM and CDR2 ANQGSEA. Trimming pared 2 bases from V and 5 bases from J, leaving 27 bases between. CDR3 loop: CSVESRRTIPLLSETQYF. In nucleotides, the CDR3 is TGCAGCGTTGAATCCCGAAGGACCATACCTCTCCTCTCGGAGACCCAGTACTTC.